Below, 8 T cell receptor beta chains from the same sample are listed, as sequenced in a study of T cells after yellow fever vaccination. TCRdb reprocessed the 5' RACE reads with MiXCR, giving one entry per CDR3 protein. The sample includes a few hundred thousand distinct CDR3 sequences, less than 9.5% of them seen just once. The sample here was CD4+ T cells sorted from PBMCs, taken 5 days after the yellow fever booster vaccination. The source is a man between 18 and 29 years old who received the YFV17D yellow fever vaccine.

The chain carries TRBV5-6 and TRBJ2-5; possible D gene TRBD1, 5 bases. Germline CDR1 and CDR2: SGHDT and YYEEEE. The CDR3 totals 15 residues. Trimming cost V 6 bases and J 7 bases, with 22 bases left between them. This chain's CDR3 is CASIPAGLYGGTQYF. The CDR3 DNA reads TGTGCCAGCATCCCTGCAGGGCTGTATGGTGGGACCCAGTACTTC.

Many counts were recorded for this clonotype. V is TRBV7-2 and J is TRBJ1-5; TRBD1 agrees at 7 bases. Trimming took 4 bases from V and 6 from J; bases not matched to a gene: 9. The CDR3 has 15 residues. Germline lookup yields CDR1 SGHTA and CDR2 FQGNSA. The CDR3 region has the DNA TGTGCCAGCAGCTCCACGAGGGGGCCGGGTCAGCCCCAGCATTTT. It codes for CASSSTRGPGQPQHF.

This clonotype was seen only a few times. J is TRBJ2-4 and V is TRBV6-2 or TRBV6-3; 10 bases are shared with TRBD2. V shed 5 bases, J shed 8 bases, and the junction held 3 bases outside the gene matches. The germline V gene has CDR1 MNHEY and CDR2 SVGEGT. The CDR3 runs to 13 residues. The CDR3 DNA sequence: TGTGCCAGCAGTGACGGGACTAGCGACATTCAGTACTTC. Its protein product is CASSDGTSDIQYF.

The chain combines TRBV5-1 with TRBJ1-1; possibly TRBD1 for D (6 bases). V lost 6 bases to trimming and J lost 4 bases, with 13 bases between them. Germline V lookup: CDR1 SGHRS, CDR2 YFSETQ. The CDR3 sequence is 13 residues long. This CDR3 reads CASKWGPGTEAFF. The CDR3 DNA reads TGCGCCAGCAAATGGGGGCCCGGCACTGAAGCTTTCTTT.

There are a few counts of this clonotype. The rearrangement uses TRBV7-8 and TRBJ2-7; 10 bases agree with TRBD2. Germline CDR1 is SGHVS and CDR2 is FQNEAQ. The CDR3 extends over 15 amino acids. The V segment lost 5 bases and the J segment 0 bases; nucleotides outside the gene matches: 4. CDR3 sequence: CASSGSSGSSYEQYF. As DNA, the CDR3 is TGTGCCAGCAGCGGATCTAGCGGGAGCTCCTACGAGCAGTACTTC.

This clonotype was counted a few times. The rearrangement uses TRBV6-5 and TRBJ2-1; no definite D call. CDR1 and CDR2 (germline): MNHEY, SVGAGI. CDR3 length equals 15 residues. The germline V and J ends were trimmed by 5 bases and 2 bases, with 13 bases remaining between them. In DNA, the CDR3 is TGTGCCAGCAGTCACGATTACCACCCCTACAATGAGCAGTTCTTC. It codes for CASSHDYHPYNEQFF.

The chain links TRBV7-8 to TRBJ1-1; 9 bases fit TRBD1. Trimming removed 3 bases from V and 0 bases from J; junction bases left unmatched: 5. The germline gives CDR1 SGHVS, CDR2 FQNEAQ. The CDR3 runs to 16 residues. CDR3: CASSLLTGGVNTEAFF. DNA of the CDR3: TGTGCCAGCAGCTTGCTGACAGGGGGGGTGAACACTGAAGCTTTCTTT. Full variable domain (missing parts from reference TRBV7-8 and TRBJ1-1): GAGVSQSPRYKVAKRGQDVALRCDPISGHVSLFWYQQALGQGPEFLTYFQNEAQLDKSGLPSDRFFAERPEGSVSTLKIQRTQQEDSAVYLCASSLLTGGVNTEAFFGQGTRLTVV.

The table lists this clonotype with many counts. J is TRBJ2-5 and V is TRBV11-2; 12 nucleotides line up with TRBD2. With V trimmed by 1 base and J by 13 bases, 7 bases remained unmatched. Germline-derived CDR1 and CDR2 are SGHAT and FQNNGV. The CDR3 is 14 amino acids. In DNA, the CDR3 is TGTGCCAGCAGCTTAGTCCCTAGCGGGGGGGCCCGGTACTTC. As protein: CASSLVPSGGARYF.